This T cell receptor beta chain was found in a study of blood T cell repertoires in COVID-19. Original methodology: The authors estimated nucleated cell counts from reference gene primer amplification. The data were produced by immunoSEQ multiplex PCR, yet TCRdb's version contains in-frame clones alone and is incomplete. For V, J and clone size, that table is used; D and trimming come from the DNA. Of about 400,000 clones listed, around 87% are singletons. The germline V and J ends were trimmed by 3 bases and 4 bases, with 7 bases remaining between them. Germline CDR1 reads DFQATT; CDR2 reads SNEGSKA (reference sequence). The CDR3 contains 12 residues.

Material for sequencing was peripheral blood. The chain carries TRBV20-1 and TRBJ2-1; possibly TRBD2 for D (5 bases). The TCR was taken from a human donor in a cohort sampled during active COVID-19. CDR3 in amino acids: CSASSDYNEQFF. CDR3 in DNA: TGCAGTGCTAGTAGCGATTACAATGAGCAGTTCTTC.